Listed here are 18 T cell receptor beta chains from one sample, sequenced in a study of technical replicates of blood from several donors. TCRdb's copy holds only in-frame clones and misses some; the assay was immunoSEQ multiplex PCR. The sample comprises about 74,000 clones, about nine tenths of which are singletons, and about 0.41% rests with the top ten. Sequenced sample: T cells isolated from PBMCs. The receptors originated from a human donor in good health.

This clone was counted only a few times. The rearrangement uses TRBV7-9 and TRBJ1-5; a weak D match, TRBD1 (5 bases). The CDR3 loop spans 12 amino acids. V lost 1 base, J lost 9 bases, and 7 bases lay in between. Germline V CDR1 and CDR2: SEHNR, FQNEAQ (reference sequence). The CDR3 here is CASSLGTGPQHF. CDR3 bases: TGTGCCAGCAGCTTAGGTACAGGGCCCCAGCATTTT.

The chain employs TRBV6-4 and TRBJ1-5; 10 positions match TRBD1. Germline CDR1 and CDR2: MRHNA and SNTAGT. The CDR3 has 15 residues. Germline trimming cut 4 bases from V and 7 bases from J; bases unmatched to any gene: 7. The CDR3 loop reads CASSVGTGAGQPQHF. The CDR3, as DNA: TGTGCCAGCAGTGTCGGGACAGGGGCAGGGCAGCCCCAGCATTTT.

V and J are TRBV4-2 and TRBJ2-6; 7 nucleotides line up with TRBD1. This CDR3 comprises 18 residues. V lost 0 bases and J lost 2; bases outside the gene matches: 7. Germline V gene sequence: CDR1 LGHNA, CDR2 YNFKEQ. CDR3 DNA: TGTGCCAGCAGCCAAGATCGGGTTGGGACAGCTGGGGCCAACGTCCTGACTTTC. Residues: CASSQDRVGTAGANVLTF.

The chain recombines TRBV6-1 with TRBJ2-1; D remains unclear. Trimming shortened V by 1 base and J by 3 bases, and 4 bases separated the two germline ends. The germline V gene encodes CDR1 MNHNS and CDR2 SASEGT. The CDR3 has 13 amino acids. CDR3 protein: CASSEVGYNEQFF. The CDR3 coding sequence is TGTGCCAGCAGTGAAGTCGGCTACAATGAGCAGTTCTTC.

The V gene is TRBV11-3, the J gene TRBJ2-1, with a possible D match to TRBD2 (6 bases). Between the trimmed V and J ends, which lost 5 bases and 2 bases, there was a span of 13 bases. Germline V lookup: CDR1 SGHNT, CDR2 YENEEA. This CDR3 has 15 amino acids. The CDR3: CASSASGGAYNEQFF. CDR3 sequence (DNA): TGTGCCAGCAGCGCCAGCGGAGGGGCCTACAATGAGCAGTTCTTC. The full variable domain, completed using reference TRBV11-3 and TRBJ2-1, is EAGVVQSPRYKIIEKKQPVAFWCNPISGHNTLYWYLQNLGQGPELLIRYENEEAVDDSQLPKDRFSAERLKGVDSTLKIQPAELGDSAVYLCASSASGGAYNEQFFGPGTRLTVL.

V and J are TRBV19 and TRBJ2-6; the D gene is possibly TRBD2 (6 bases). V shed 8 bases and J shed 0 bases, with 20 bases lying between them. The germline V gene has CDR1 LNHDA and CDR2 SQIVND (reference sequence). The CDR3 contains 18 residues. CDR3 in amino acids: CASDTPGRANSGANVLTF. CDR3 nucleotides: TGTGCCAGTGATACTCCCGGGAGAGCTAACTCTGGGGCCAACGTCCTGACTTTC.

The V call is TRBV7-2, the J call TRBJ2-2; D not resolved. The CDR3 sequence is 15 residues long. Germline V gene sequence: CDR1 SGHTA, CDR2 FQGNSA. The germline V and J ends were trimmed by 1 base and 1 base, with 7 bases remaining between them. The CDR3 protein is CASSLVRRNTGELFF. CDR3 coding DNA: TGTGCCAGCAGCTTAGTGAGAAGGAACACCGGGGAGCTGTTTTTT.

The genes are TRBV4-3 and TRBJ2-3; D is unresolved. Germline-derived CDR1 and CDR2 are LGHNA and YSLEER. The CDR3 is 19 residues long. Trimming removed 0 bases at V and 0 bases at J, with 19 bases between. The DNA for the CDR3 is TGCGCCAGCAGCCAAGATGATAGGATGGGCTACCCGAGCACAGATACGCAGTATTTT. Translated: CASSQDDRMGYPSTDTQYF.

This chain connects TRBV28 to TRBJ2-7, with D maybe TRBD2 (6 bases). The CDR3 length is 12 residues. Trimming shortened V by 3 bases and J by 5 bases, and 8 bases separated the two germline ends. Looked up from germline, CDR1 is MDHEN and CDR2 is SYDVKM. The CDR3: CASSFWGDEQYF. The CDR3 DNA reads TGTGCCAGCAGTTTTTGGGGGGACGAGCAGTACTTC.

J is TRBJ1-5 and V is TRBV28; D possibly corresponds to TRBD1 (5 bases). The germline V gene encodes CDR1 MDHEN and CDR2 SYDVKM. The CDR3 contains 14 residues. V was trimmed by 8 bases and J by 4 bases, leaving 15 bases between them. This CDR3 reads CASAWRGGNQPQHF. CDR3 DNA sequence: TGTGCCAGCGCCTGGAGGGGAGGGAATCAGCCCCAGCATTTT.

The chain carries TRBV6-1 and TRBJ2-1; possible D gene TRBD2, 6 bases. The CDR3 totals 13 residues. Trimming removed 2 bases at V and 7 bases at J, with 9 bases between. CDR1 is MNHNS, CDR2 SASEGT, per germline. The CDR3 spells CASSERGWNEQFF. The CDR3 nucleotides are TGTGCCAGCAGTGAACGGGGGTGGAATGAGCAGTTCTTC.

The V and J genes are TRBV5-6 and TRBJ1-3; D unclear. V lost 1 base and J 5 bases, leaving 10 bases between the germline ends. In germline, CDR1 is SGHDT, CDR2 YYEEEE. The CDR3 has 14 amino acids. CDR3 in amino acids: CASSLRELRNTIYF. As DNA, the CDR3 is TGTGCCAGCAGCTTGAGGGAGTTAAGAAACACCATATATTTT.

This chain links TRBV20-1 with TRBJ1-1, with D perhaps TRBD1 (6 bases). Germline-derived CDR1 and CDR2 are DFQATT and SNEGSKA (reference sequence). Deletions cut 5 bases from V and 8 bases from J, with 12 bases between. The CDR3 contains 11 residues. CDR3 protein: CSAGDISEAFF. CDR3 DNA: TGCAGTGCTGGGGACATATCCGAAGCTTTCTTT.

This chain joins TRBV2 and TRBJ2-3; 7 nucleotides align to TRBD2. CDR3 length equals 16 residues. V was clipped by 3 bases and J by 2 bases; unmatched bases: 8. Looked up from germline, CDR1 is SNHLY and CDR2 is FYNNEI. DNA for the CDR3: TGTGCCAGCAGTGATCAGCCTAGCGGTATCACAGATACGCAGTATTTT. Its protein is CASSDQPSGITDTQYF.

The chain uses TRBV28 and TRBJ1-1, with 7 bases lining up with TRBD1. The germline gives CDR1 MDHEN, CDR2 SYDVKM. V gave up 3 bases and J gave up 8 bases; unmatched junction bases: 6. There are 13 residues in the CDR3. The CDR3 nucleotides are TGTGCCAGCAGTTTGGGACAGCTGACCGAAGCTTTCTTT. Its translation: CASSLGQLTEAFF. The full variable domain, completed using reference TRBV28 and TRBJ1-1, is DVKVTQSSRYLVKRTGEKVFLECVQDMDHENMFWYRQDPGLGLRLIYFSYDVKMKEKGDIPEGYSVSREKKERFSLILESASTNQTSMYLCASSLGQLTEAFFGQGTRLTVV.

The V and J genes are TRBV5-8 and TRBJ1-1; 9 nucleotides line up with TRBD1. J was trimmed by 4 bases and V by 5 bases; bases with no gene match: 6. The CDR3 covers 14 residues. The V gene's germline CDR1 is SGHTS and CDR2 YDEGEE. This chain's CDR3 is CASRYRGLSTEAFF. As DNA, the CDR3 is TGTGCCAGCAGGTACAGGGGGCTGAGCACTGAAGCTTTCTTT.

The gene calls are TRBV29-1 and TRBJ2-1; TRBD1 agrees at 7 bases. Trimming took 7 bases from V and 4 from J; bases not matched to a gene: 7. CDR1 is SQVTM and CDR2 is ANQGSEA in the germline V gene. The CDR3 totals 13 residues. CDR3 sequence: CSGVGGGYNEQFF. Here the CDR3 DNA reads TGCAGCGGGGTAGGGGGCGGTTACAATGAGCAGTTCTTC.

This chain joins TRBV9 and TRBJ1-3, with D unresolved. CDR3 length: 14 amino acids. Trimming removed 4 bases at V and 0 bases at J, with 8 bases between. Germline V gene lookup returns CDR1 SGDLS and CDR2 YYNGEE. The chain's CDR3 is CASSPEVSGNTIYF. Written as DNA, the CDR3 is TGTGCCAGCAGCCCAGAGGTCTCTGGAAACACCATATATTTT.